This T cell receptor (beta chain) was captured by sequencing in a study of blood T cell repertoires in COVID-19. As for the study in general: Samples came from the United States, Italy and Spain, spanning acute and convalescent COVID-19.

Only in-frame clones appear in the TCRdb table, and some are missing; sequencing was by immunoSEQ multiplex PCR. The sample gives about 210,000 clones, about four fifths of which show up once; 2.9% is in the top ten. This clone was seen at least ten times. Germline V gives CDR1 LNHDA, CDR2 SQIVND (reference sequence). With V trimmed by 7 bases and J by 6 bases, 4 bases remained unmatched. The CDR3 extends over 13 amino acids. The chain carries TRBV19 and TRBJ2-2, with 8 nucleotides matching TRBD2. Sequencing was performed on peripheral blood. The clonotype comes from a man aged 45-65 years with active or convalescent COVID-19. The CDR3 DNA sequence: TGTGCCAGTATAGGACTAGCCGCCGGGGAGCTGTTTTTT. It yields the protein CASIGLAAGELFF.